The T cell receptor (beta chain) described here comes from a study of sequential checkpoint blockade in melanoma. For the study at large: Patients were randomized 1:1 to nivolumab-then-ipilimumab or ipilimumab-then-nivolumab first-line. After both sequences, patients received maintenance nivolumab.

Produced via immunoSEQ multiplex PCR; TCRdb's table is partial and in-frame only. The sample lists 32,000 or so clones; less than 85% were seen once. The treatment: randomized to nivolumab then ipilimumab (arm A) or the reverse (arm B). Patients had received no earlier DNA-damaging chemotherapy. From thawed PBMCs, live CD3+CD8+ cells negative for CD19 and CD56 were sorted. V lost 1 base to trimming and J lost 6 bases, with 3 bases between them. There are 11 residues in the CDR3. Germline V lookup: CDR1 SGHAT, CDR2 FQNNGV. The TCR was taken from a human donor with melanoma. This sequence joins TRBV11-2 and TRBJ1-2; no clear D gene. Specimen: CD8+ T cells sorted from blood (inferred from file names), collected from a patient given nivolumab and ipilimumab in sequence. The CDR3 protein is CASSLVDGYTF. CDR3 in DNA: TGTGCCAGCAGCTTAGTCGATGGCTACACCTTC.